Each of the 18 T cell receptor beta chains below was sequenced from the same sample in a study of T cells in women clearing cervical HPV infection. Data came from immunoSEQ multiplex PCR; TCRdb stores just in-frame clones and leaves some out. Its clone listing holds over 45,000 clones. Sequencing used blood buffy coat. The receptors were sampled from a woman aged 18 to 75 with a cervical HPV16 infection that either progressed to CIN3+ or cleared (not recorded which).

About this clone: Coverage ceases 3 residues before the CDR3 finishes, and the germline J gene fills in the end. The rearrangement links TRBV20-1 to TRBJ1-6, with D possibly being TRBD1 (5 bases). Germline loops: CDR1 DFQATT, CDR2 SNEGSKA (reference sequence). The CDR3 has 14 residues. Trimming took 2 bases from V and 9 from J, leaving 14 bases between them. CDR3 amino acids: CSARPGGDSSPLHF. The part of the CDR3 DNA that was read is TGCAGTGCTAGACCGGGGGGGGATAGTTCACCC.

About this clone itself: Read sequence stops 3 residues before the CDR3 end, and the germline J gene provides the missing end. The chain has TRBV5-6 and TRBJ2-7, with TRBD2 identical over 7 bases. This CDR3 has 14 amino acids. Trimming cost V 0 bases and J 0 bases; bases outside gene matches: 0. Germline CDR1 SGHDT, CDR2 YYEEEE. The CDR3 region is CASSLGGGSYEQYF. The covered CDR3 bases are TGTGCCAGCAGCTTGGGCGGGGGCTCCTACGAG.

On this clone: The DNA ends 3 residues before the CDR3 does, and the rest of the CDR3 is filled in from the germline J gene. The genes are TRBV12-3 or TRBV12-4 and TRBJ2-6; 7 nucleotides line up with TRBD2. V lost 3 bases, J lost 2 bases, and 1 base stayed unmatched. This CDR3 region has 15 residues. The sequenced part of the CDR3 DNA is TGTGCCAGCAGTTTGGGGGGGACTGGGGCCAACGTC. As protein: CASSLGGTGANV. The whole CDR3 reads CASSLGGTGANVLTF.

As regards this clone: The CDR3 goes on 3 residues after the read ends, and that part is filled in from the germline J gene. The chain couples TRBV7-9 to TRBJ2-1; 8 bases fit TRBD2. V was pared by 7 bases and J by 6 bases, with 5 bases of the junction left unmatched. The CDR3 loop spans 13 amino acids. Looked up from germline, CDR1 is SEHNR and CDR2 is FQNEAQ (reference sequence). Partial CDR3 DNA: TGTGCCAGCACTTTGCGGGGGGTCAATGAG. Its protein is CASTLRGVNE. The whole CDR3 sequence is CASTLRGVNEQFF. Drawing the rest from reference TRBV7-9 and TRBJ2-1, the complete variable domain is DTGVSQNPRHKITKRGQNVTFRCDPISEHNRLYWYRQTLGQGPEFLTYFQNEAQLEKSRLLSDRFSAERPKGSFSTLEIQRTEQGDSAMYLCASTLRGVNEQFFGPGTRLTVL.

Comments on this clone: The missing CDR3 end, 3 residues past where the read stops, is filled in from the germline J gene. V gene TRBV19 combines with J gene TRBJ2-7; 8 nucleotides align to TRBD1. After removal of 9 bases from V and 2 bases from J, the junction contained 18 bases not matched to a gene. Germline CDR1 reads LNHDA; CDR2 reads SQIVND (reference sequence). The length of the CDR3 is 17 residues. This chain's CDR3 is CASSLYGTGGLTYEQYF. The sequenced part of the CDR3 DNA is TGTGCCAGCAGTTTATACGGGACAGGAGGATTGACCTACGAG.

A note on this clone: The read stops 3 residues short of the end of the CDR3; the missing end is completed from the germline J gene. This chain joins TRBV7-6 and TRBJ2-7; 8 nucleotides align to TRBD1. Germline V lookup: CDR1 SGHVS, CDR2 FNYEAQ. The trim removed 1 base at V and 3 bases at J, leaving 2 bases unmatched. This CDR3 has 14 amino acids. CDR3 sequence: CASSLEDRGYEQYF. CDR3 DNA (partial): TGTGCCAGCAGCTTAGAAGACAGGGGCTACGAG.

About this clone: The CDR3 end falls 3 residues outside the read, so it is completed with the germline J gene. The rearrangement uses TRBV5-1 and TRBJ2-3; TRBD1 agrees at 8 bases. The CDR3 extends over 14 amino acids. Per the germline V gene, CDR1 is SGHRS and CDR2 is YFSETQ. Trimming cost V 9 bases and J 2 bases; bases outside gene matches: 8. CDR3 protein: CATRTGWDTDTQYF. The CDR3 bases that were read are TGCGCCACCCGGACAGGGTGGGACACAGATACG.

For this clone: Read data end 3 residues before the CDR3 end; the end is taken from the germline J gene. J is TRBJ2-7 and V is TRBV20-1; TRBD2 matches at 7 bases. CDR3 length: 13 amino acids. Germline V gene sequence: CDR1 DFQATT, CDR2 SNEGSKA (reference sequence). V trimming: 2 bases; J trimming: 3 bases; junction bases outside the gene matches: 4. The sequenced CDR3 bases are TGCAGTGCTAGAAAGCGGGGTGACTACGAG. Protein product: CSARKRGDYE. The entire CDR3 protein reads CSARKRGDYEQYF.

Notes on this clone: The read ends 3 residues shy of where the CDR3 ends; the end is completed using the germline J gene. Other DNA sequences from this sample encode an identical CDR3 as well. The chain links TRBV20-1 to TRBJ1-2; D is possibly TRBD1 (5 bases). Germline V gives CDR1 DFQATT, CDR2 SNEGSKA (reference sequence). The CDR3 consists of 13 residues. The sequenced CDR3 bases are TGCAGTCTCACGGGGGGGTCATGGAGCGGC. Its translation is CSLTGGSWSG. In full, the CDR3 reads CSLTGGSWSGYTF.

Concerning this clone itself: Read data end 3 residues before the CDR3 end; the end is taken from the germline J gene. The chain has TRBV19 and TRBJ2-2, with D possibly being TRBD1 (5 bases). The V and J ends lost 7 bases and 1 base respectively, with 10 bases between them. CDR1 and CDR2 (germline): LNHDA, SQIVND (reference sequence). The CDR3 loop spans 14 amino acids. Partial CDR3 DNA: TGTGCCAGTATTCTCACAGGGAACACCGGGGAG. It translates to CASILTGNTGE. The full CDR3 protein reads CASILTGNTGELFF.

As to this clone: Read coverage stops 3 residues before the CDR3 terminus; the germline J gene supplies the remainder. The V and J genes are TRBV12-3 or TRBV12-4 and TRBJ2-3, with 12 bases aligning to TRBD2. The CDR3 is 14 residues long. Trimming cost V 7 bases and J 6 bases; bases outside gene matches: 5. The CDR3 protein is CASILAGGQDTQYF. The CDR3 bases that were read are TGTGCCAGCATTCTAGCGGGGGGGCAGGATACG.

Remarks on this clone: From the germline J gene comes the end of the CDR3, since the read stops 3 residues before it. The chain couples TRBV9 to TRBJ2-7; perhaps TRBD2 as D (5 bases). V lost 4 bases to trimming and J lost 2 bases, with 16 bases between them. The CDR3 has 15 residues. Germline V gives CDR1 SGDLS, CDR2 YYNGEE. The CDR3 loop is CASSPSTTPTYEQYF. The sequenced CDR3 bases are TGTGCCAGCAGCCCCTCGACTACGCCAACCTACGAG.

Details on this clone: The CDR3 is cut off 3 residues early in the read; its end comes from the germline J gene. The rearrangement links TRBV18 to TRBJ2-5, with D tentatively TRBD2 (7 bases). Germline CDR1 KGHSH, CDR2 LQKENI. The CDR3 runs to 17 residues. Trimming left V 3 bases short and J 2 bases short, with 19 bases between. The part of the CDR3 DNA that was read is TGTGCCAGCTCACCGCCCCGGGGAGGGGGTCTGCAAGAGACC. This gives the protein CASSPPRGGGLQET. The entire CDR3 protein is CASSPPRGGGLQETQYF.

In the case of this clone: The read terminates 3 residues before the CDR3 end, so the remaining end is supplied by the germline J gene. The chain has TRBV12-3 or TRBV12-4 and TRBJ2-2, with 11 bases matching TRBD2. With V trimmed by 7 bases and J by 2 bases, 6 bases remained unmatched. The CDR3 runs 16 residues. The CDR3 bases that were read are TGTGCCAGCACCCAGACTAGCGGGAAAAACACCGGGGAG. It codes for CASTQTSGKNTGE. The entire CDR3 protein is CASTQTSGKNTGELFF.

A note on this clone: Coverage ceases 3 residues before the CDR3 finishes, and the germline J gene fills in the end. This chain uses TRBV5-1 with TRBJ2-3; D unresolved. The CDR3 is 12 amino acids. Germline assignment: CDR1 SGHRS and CDR2 YFSETQ. Partial CDR3 DNA: TGCGCCAGCAGCTTGAGCCAAGAGACG. Amino acid sequence: CASSLSQET. The full CDR3 is CASSLSQETQYF.

About this clone itself: The CDR3 end is not reached by the read, which stops 3 residues before it; the germline J gene fills it in. V is TRBV5-1 and J is TRBJ2-1; the match to TRBD2 covers 9 bases. V lost 6 bases, J lost 0 bases, and 7 bases stayed unmatched. The CDR3 has 16 residues. Germline loops: CDR1 SGHRS, CDR2 YFSETQ. The CDR3 spells CASTSSGGRSYNEQFF. The sequenced part of the CDR3 DNA is TGCGCCAGCACGTCGAGCGGGGGGCGCTCCTACAATGAG.

Of note for this clone: The junction shows a germline mismatch at one end, possibly a read error. Read coverage stops 3 residues before the CDR3 terminus; the germline J gene supplies the remainder. In the same sample, other DNA sequences code for this CDR3. The J gene is TRBJ1-3, the V gene TRBV18; no clear D. CDR3 size: 16 residues. CDR1 and CDR2 from the germline V gene are KGHSH and LQKENI. The sequenced part of the CDR3 DNA is TGTGCCAGCTCACCCCGTTCGGGTCTCTCTGGAAACACG. Protein: CASSPRSGLSGNT. The whole CDR3 protein reads CASSPRSGLSGNTIYF.

CDR3 DNA, as far as it was read: TGCAGTGTTGATGAGCCCGGGGACAAATCCAACTATGGC. Amino acids: CSVDEPGDKSNYG. The full CDR3 protein reads CSVDEPGDKSNYGYTF. The J gene is TRBJ1-2, the V gene TRBV20-1; TRBD1 is a possible D gene (6 bases). The read ends 3 residues shy of where the CDR3 ends; the end is completed using the germline J gene. In germline, CDR1 is DFQATT, CDR2 SNEGSKA (reference sequence). Trimming stripped 7 bases from V and 2 bases from J, with 23 bases between. This CDR3 comprises 16 residues.